This T cell receptor (beta chain) was recorded in a study of CD8+ T cells in alopecia areata listed by TCRdb under 2018. Regarding the complete study: Treated patients were enrolled in an open-label pilot trial of oral tofacitinib at 5 to 10 mg twice daily for moderate-to-severe alopecia areata. Clonality in the scalp was compared among normal scalp (n=4), patchy alopecia areata scalp (n=8), and alopecia totalis/universalis scalp (n=8). Tofacitinib-treated patients had biopsies at baseline and at 4 and 24 weeks of treatment, with a later scalp biopsy in several patients. For the treated patients, the SALT score, which quantifies what percentage of scalp surface area is affected, served as the measure of disease severity. Patients stayed on tofacitinib for 6 to 18 months and then had 6 months of follow-up off drug so that delayed response and recurrence could be assessed. Human TCRbeta sequencing covered scalp tissue and sorted CD4+ and CD8+ peripheral blood T cells from patchy and totalis/universalis alopecia areata patients and healthy controls. The study used high-throughput TCRbeta sequencing to examine T cell clonal expansion in alopecia areata, in both the C3H/HeJ mouse model and human patients. immunoSEQ multiplex PCR using 35 Vbeta forward primers and 13 Jbeta reverse primers was used to amplify TCRbeta CDR3 regions. RNA came from the PAXgene miRNA kit for fixed scalp, the miRNeasy kit for PBMCs, and the RNeasy kit for mouse skin.

What the treatment or condition label conveys for this sample: oral pan-JAK inhibitor, 5-10 mg twice daily. Lesional scalp punch biopsies and peripheral blood were obtained from alopecia areata patients. PBMCs were separated by density centrifugation and stained for CD3, CD4 and CD8, after which CD4+ and CD8+ T cells were sorted on a FACSAria. Study-level results and caveats: Lesional scalp, especially in alopecia totalis/universalis, showed higher clonality and more expanded CD8+ clones than normal scalp, suggesting antigenic drive. Unlike mouse skin, where gammadelta T cells dominate, normal human skin contains resident alphabeta T cells that get sequenced too, which complicates analysis of the scalp TCR repertoire. TCR sequences shared between patients were less clear than in mice, possibly partly because of HLA diversity in the patient population. Many expanded lesional clones persisted in scalp and blood during tofacitinib treatment, which may partly explain relapse after stopping treatment. The treated cohort was small, with a single nonresponder, so links between baseline CD8+ expansion and response need larger studies. Tofacitinib significantly decreased scalp clonality and the number of expanded CD8+ clones among the top 100 scalp clones.

Libraries were made using the immunoSEQ multiplex PCR assay. To provide template for TCR sequencing, every sample had RNA extracted and reverse transcribed into cDNA. First-strand cDNA was synthesized with SuperScript III using a 2:1 mix of oligo-dT and random hexamers. Amplification bias was assessed with a synthetic immune receptor repertoire, and residual bias was removed computationally. As for the original processing: Raw reads were preprocessed to remove errors, and CDR3 was defined according to IMGT conventions as the region from the conserved cysteine to phenylalanine. Clonality was computed by normalizing Shannon entropy by log2 of the number of productive unique TCRs and subtracting the result from 1. CD4 or CD8 identity of scalp clones was inferred by cross-referencing scalp TCRbeta sequences with sorted blood CD4 and CD8 repertoires. Imported from immuneACCESS, the table was reduced by TCRdb to in-frame sequences with V and J called. These copies leave out some clones; in studies compared against another copy, an unresolved V gene accounts for under half, and the cause of the remainder is not known. V and J calls and clone size follow that table, whereas D and trimming were derived from the DNA. This sample lists more than 100,000 clones; about nine tenths were detected once. The ten largest account for over 8.5% of the sample.

From the cysteine up to the phenylalanine, the CDR3 has a length of 15 residues. The retained sequence is limited to the CDR3, 45 bases, with the frame set at the first base. V lost 2 bases and J lost 4 bases; the stretch between them is 13 bases long. From a lookup of the germline V gene, CDR1 and CDR2 are SGHTA and FQGNSA. As concerns this clone: Its recognized antigen is unknown. No base-level quality is on record; no much larger clone is a single base apart.

The chain was built from TRBV7-2 and TRBJ2-3; the D gene is perhaps TRBD2, on 6 matching bases. Specimen: CD8+ T cells sorted from blood, collected at approximately week 30, from a patient treated with tofacitinib. This clonotype was sampled from a human donor with alopecia areata. At the DNA level, the sequence is TGTGCCAGCAGCTTATCGCAGGGAGGCCCAGATACGCAGTATTTT. Its translation reads: CASSLSQGGPDTQYF.